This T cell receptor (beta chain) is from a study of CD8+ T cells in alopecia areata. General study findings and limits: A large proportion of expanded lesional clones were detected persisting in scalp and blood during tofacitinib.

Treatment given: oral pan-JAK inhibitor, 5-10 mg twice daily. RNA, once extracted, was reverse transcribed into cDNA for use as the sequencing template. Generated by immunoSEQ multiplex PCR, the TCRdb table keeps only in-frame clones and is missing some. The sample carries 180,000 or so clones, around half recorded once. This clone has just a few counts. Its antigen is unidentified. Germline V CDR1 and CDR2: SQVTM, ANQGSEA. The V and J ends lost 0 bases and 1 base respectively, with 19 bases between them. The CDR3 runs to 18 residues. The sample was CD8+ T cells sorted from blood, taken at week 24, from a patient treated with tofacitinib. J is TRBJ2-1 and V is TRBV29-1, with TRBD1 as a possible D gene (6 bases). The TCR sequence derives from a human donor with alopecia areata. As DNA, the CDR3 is TGCAGCGTTGAAGATCCCTCCATTCCGGGGACATCCTACAATGAGCAGTTCTTC. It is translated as CSVEDPSIPGTSYNEQFF.